This TCR beta chain is drawn from a study of blood T cell repertoires in COVID-19. Study as a whole: The origin of the acute and convalescent COVID-19 samples was the United States, Italy and Spain. In each case, the material was cDNA or gDNA derived from T cells, B-cell-depleted T cells, or PBMCs.

Authors' processing steps: Using reference gene primer amplification, nucleated cell counts were estimated. This table comes from immunoSEQ multiplex PCR, and its TCRdb copy is limited to in-frame clones, with some not included. V, J and clone size are those of that table, while D and trimming were read from the DNA. The sample shows under 300,000 clones, around nine tenths of them seen only once. The CDR3 spans 13 residues. V gave up 3 bases and J gave up 8 bases, with 16 bases separating them. CDR1 is SQVTM and CDR2 is ANQGSEA in the germline V gene. The receptor was isolated from a man in his forties or fifties with acute or convalescent COVID-19. Sequenced sample: peripheral blood. The chain is built from TRBV29-1 and TRBJ1-2, with a possible D match to TRBD1 (5 bases). The CDR3 here is CSVEELRGEGYTF. The DNA of the CDR3 is TGCAGCGTTGAGGAGTTGCGGGGGGAAGGCTACACCTTC.